This TCR beta chain was retrieved from a study of blood T cell repertoires in COVID-19. Turning to the study itself: Some COVID-19 samples were acute and others convalescent; all came from the United States, Italy and Spain.

The CDR3 loop spans 14 amino acids. Germline V gives CDR1 SEHNR, CDR2 FQNEAQ (reference sequence). V gave up 5 bases and J gave up 2 bases; unmatched junction bases: 4. The assay was immunoSEQ multiplex PCR, and TCRdb's table has in-frame clones only and misses some. Of 50,000 to 65,000 clones in the sample, approximately 86% are singletons; the top ten hold 1% to 1.5%. The rearrangement links TRBV7-9 to TRBJ2-7; 9 nucleotides align to TRBD1. What was sequenced was peripheral blood. This TCR came from a man between 60 and 75 years old with acute or convalescent COVID-19. The CDR3 is CASSPRDRAYEQYF. The DNA for the CDR3 is TGTGCCAGCAGCCCACGGGACAGGGCCTACGAGCAGTACTTC.